A selection of T cell receptor beta chains follows, all from one sample in a study of T-cell reconstitution after alpha-beta-depleted transplantation in children. TCRdb redid the calling of the PCR reads with MiXCR, one entry per CDR3 protein. The sample has a few hundred thousand distinct CDR3 sequences, under 15% seen once. The sample here was PBMCs, mostly from graft donor cells, taken 360 days after TCRalphabeta/CD19-depleted stem cell transplant. Every receptor here comes from a male patient between 5 and 17 years old who had a stem cell transplant for acute myeloid leukemia, so the T cells may come from the graft donor. The CDR3 runs from the conserved cysteine through the conserved F or W. Fields, in order: V gene, J gene, D gene, clone size, CDR3 protein, CDR3 DNA. A D gene is named only where the DNA matches it firmly. Some rows mark clone size as missing; the rest say once, few, many or name a class of expanded clone.

TRBV3-1	TRBJ2-7	-	-	CASSRHIYYEQYF	TGTGCCAGCAGCCGACACATATACTACGAGCAGTACTTC
TRBV27	TRBJ2-3	-	many	CASSLFVARFHTDTQYF	TGTGCCAGCAGTCTCTTTGTCGCCCGGTTTCACACAGATACGCAGTATTTT
TRBV28	TRBJ2-7	-	few	CASSFSGKNEQYF	TGTGCCAGCAGTTTTTCCGGGAAGAACGAGCAGTACTTC
TRBV15	TRBJ2-5	TRBD2	few	CATSRASGRHQETQYF	TGTGCCACCAGCAGAGCTAGCGGGAGGCATCAAGAGACCCAGTACTTC
TRBV28	TRBJ2-7	TRBD1	many	CASSLFFDRGHLSYEQYF	TGTGCCAGCAGTTTATTCTTTGACAGGGGGCACCTCTCCTACGAGCAGTACTTC
TRBV6-5	TRBJ2-3	-	many	CASSYSLDATDTQYF	TGTGCCAGCAGTTACTCCTTGGATGCCACAGATACGCAGTATTTT
TRBV7-9	TRBJ2-7	-	-	CASGDLIEQYF	TGTGCCAGCGGGGATCTCATCGAGCAGTACTTC
TRBV12-3/TRBV12-4	TRBJ2-2	TRBD2	-	CASSKAGGGTGELFF	TGTGCCAGCAGTAAAGCGGGAGGCGGCACCGGGGAGCTGTTTTTT
TRBV20-1	TRBJ2-1	TRBD2	few	CSATTPRGREAHEQFF	TGCAGTGCTACTACCCCGCGCGGGAGGGAGGCCCATGAGCAGTTCTTC
TRBV18	TRBJ2-7	TRBD2	-	CASSETSQTYEQYF	TGTGCCAGCTCAGAGACTAGCCAGACTTACGAGCAGTACTTC
TRBV20-1	TRBJ2-1	-	-	CSAERSGNEQFF	TGCAGTGCTGAAAGGTCAGGGAATGAGCAGTTCTTC
TRBV12-3/TRBV12-4	TRBJ2-7	-	-	CASSFVGTPPYEQYF	TGTGCCAGCAGTTTTGTAGGGACCCCACCCTACGAGCAGTACTTC
TRBV5-4	TRBJ2-1	-	few	CASSLEANSYNEQFF	TGTGCCAGCAGCTTGGAGGCCAACTCCTACAATGAGCAGTTCTTC
TRBV29-1	TRBJ2-5	-	few	CSVDGGQTQYF	TGCAGCGTTGATGGGGGACAGACCCAGTACTTC
TRBV11-2	TRBJ1-1	TRBD1	few	CASSLSRTGGRRNTEAFF	TGTGCCAGCAGCTTAAGTCGAACAGGGGGCAGACGGAACACTGAAGCTTTCTTT
TRBV28	TRBJ2-2	-	many	CASSMRGNTGELFF	TGTGCCAGCAGCATGAGGGGAAACACCGGGGAGCTGTTTTTT
TRBV12-3/TRBV12-4	TRBJ2-7	TRBD1	many	CASSPETGTVYEQYF	TGTGCCAGCAGTCCGGAGACAGGGACGGTTTACGAGCAGTACTTC
TRBV3-1	TRBJ2-4	TRBD2	-	CASSQDSGGSNRPAKNIQYF	TGTGCCAGCAGCCAAGATTCGGGAGGGTCGAACCGTCCAGCCAAAAACATTCAGTACTTC
TRBV6-6	TRBJ1-6	-	-	CASRGGGAAPLHF	TGTGCCAGCAGGGGGGGAGGAGCGGCACCCCTCCACTTT
TRBV10-3	TRBJ2-1	TRBD1	-	CATAQGAGDEQFF	TGTGCCACCGCTCAGGGGGCGGGCGATGAGCAGTTCTTC
TRBV12-3/TRBV12-4	TRBJ2-1	TRBD2	-	CASSLNPPTSGRAGEQFF	TGTGCCAGCAGTTTAAACCCCCCAACTAGCGGGAGGGCCGGTGAGCAGTTCTTC
TRBV10-3	TRBJ2-7	-	many	CAISRDGSYEQYF	TGTGCCATCAGTAGGGACGGCTCCTACGAGCAGTACTTC
TRBV29-1	TRBJ2-1	-	many	CSVSGPGNEQFF	TGCAGCGTCTCAGGACCCGGCAATGAGCAGTTCTTC
TRBV28	TRBJ1-5	TRBD1	-	CASSAQGYQPQHF	TGTGCCAGCAGTGCACAGGGGTACCAGCCCCAGCATTTT
TRBV29-1	TRBJ2-7	-	few	CSVVEFAAYEQYF	TGCAGCGTTGTCGAATTCGCGGCCTACGAGCAGTACTTC
TRBV12-3/TRBV12-4	TRBJ1-1	-	many	CASNTGYGTEAFF	TGTGCCAGCAATACAGGGTACGGAACTGAAGCTTTCTTT
TRBV29-1	TRBJ2-3	-	many	CSVEPSGTSTDTQYF	TGCAGCGTTGAACCCTCTGGGACTAGCACAGATACGCAGTATTTT
TRBV28	TRBJ2-7	TRBD2	many	CASGFIAGYADEQYF	TGTGCCAGCGGATTTATAGCGGGATATGCGGACGAGCAGTACTTC
TRBV20-1	TRBJ2-2	TRBD1	many	CSASRGQGNAGELFF	TGCAGTGCTTCACGGGGACAGGGGAATGCCGGGGAGCTGTTTTTT
TRBV27	TRBJ2-7	TRBD2	-	CASSLGGTSGLAYEQYF	TGTGCCAGCAGTTTGGGGGGGACTAGCGGCCTAGCCTACGAGCAGTACTTC
TRBV15	TRBJ2-7	-	few	CATSRDWSTFGFYEQYF	TGTGCCACCAGCAGAGATTGGTCCACCTTTGGGTTTTACGAGCAGTACTTC
TRBV7-8	TRBJ2-7	-	-	CASSYRDGTYEQYF	TGTGCCAGCAGCTACCGGGACGGGACCTACGAGCAGTACTTC
TRBV29-1	TRBJ2-7	TRBD1	many	CSATGITAYEQYF	TGCAGCGCGACAGGGATCACCGCTTACGAGCAGTACTTC
TRBV20-1	TRBJ1-1	TRBD1	many	CSARVAGGDTEAFF	TGCAGTGCTAGAGTGGCAGGGGGGGACACTGAAGCTTTCTTT
TRBV7-2	TRBJ2-4	-	few	CASSLAPNIQYF	TGTGCCAGCAGCTTAGCACCGAACATTCAGTACTTC
TRBV20-1	TRBJ2-2	-	few	CSAPDGRNAGELFF	TGCAGTGCCCCGGACGGGAGAAACGCCGGGGAGCTGTTTTTT
TRBV19	TRBJ2-2	TRBD1	few	CASSKDRDRGELFF	TGTGCCAGTAGTAAGGACAGGGACCGAGGGGAGCTGTTTTTT
TRBV27	TRBJ2-1	-	few	CASSPLSREQFF	TGTGCCAGCAGTCCCCTTTCCAGAGAGCAGTTCTTC
TRBV6-5	TRBJ2-3	-	many	CASSYGGAPSTDTQYF	TGTGCCAGCAGTTACGGCGGGGCCCCTAGCACAGATACGCAGTATTTT
TRBV7-7	TRBJ2-4	-	few	CASSPHRPITPKNIQYF	TGTGCTAGCAGCCCCCACAGGCCGATAACTCCTAAAAACATTCAGTACTTC
TRBV7-2	TRBJ2-7	-	-	CASSPRSFSMGEQYF	TGTGCCAGCAGCCCCAGGTCCTTTTCCATGGGCGAGCAGTACTTC
TRBV24-1	TRBJ2-2	-	-	CATSDGSRYTGELFF	TGTGCCACCAGTGATGGGTCTCGCTACACCGGGGAGCTGTTTTTT
TRBV6-2/TRBV6-3	TRBJ1-5	-	few	CASSYRFGLNQPQHF	TGTGCCAGCAGTTACCGGTTCGGGCTTAATCAGCCCCAGCATTTT